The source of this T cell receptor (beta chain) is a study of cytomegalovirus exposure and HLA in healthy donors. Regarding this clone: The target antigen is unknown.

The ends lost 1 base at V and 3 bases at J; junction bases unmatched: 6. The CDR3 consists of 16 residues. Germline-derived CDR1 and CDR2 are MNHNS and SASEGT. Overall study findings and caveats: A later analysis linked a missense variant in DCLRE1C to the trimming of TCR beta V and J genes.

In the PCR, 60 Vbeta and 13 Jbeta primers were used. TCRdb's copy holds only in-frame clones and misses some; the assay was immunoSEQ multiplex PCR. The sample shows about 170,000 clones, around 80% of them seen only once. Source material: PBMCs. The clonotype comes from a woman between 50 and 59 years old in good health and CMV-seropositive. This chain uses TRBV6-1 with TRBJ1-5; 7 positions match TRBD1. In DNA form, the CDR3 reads TGTGCCAGCAGTGAAGGCGGGACAGATCCCAATCAGCCCCAGCATTTT. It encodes CASSEGGTDPNQPQHF.